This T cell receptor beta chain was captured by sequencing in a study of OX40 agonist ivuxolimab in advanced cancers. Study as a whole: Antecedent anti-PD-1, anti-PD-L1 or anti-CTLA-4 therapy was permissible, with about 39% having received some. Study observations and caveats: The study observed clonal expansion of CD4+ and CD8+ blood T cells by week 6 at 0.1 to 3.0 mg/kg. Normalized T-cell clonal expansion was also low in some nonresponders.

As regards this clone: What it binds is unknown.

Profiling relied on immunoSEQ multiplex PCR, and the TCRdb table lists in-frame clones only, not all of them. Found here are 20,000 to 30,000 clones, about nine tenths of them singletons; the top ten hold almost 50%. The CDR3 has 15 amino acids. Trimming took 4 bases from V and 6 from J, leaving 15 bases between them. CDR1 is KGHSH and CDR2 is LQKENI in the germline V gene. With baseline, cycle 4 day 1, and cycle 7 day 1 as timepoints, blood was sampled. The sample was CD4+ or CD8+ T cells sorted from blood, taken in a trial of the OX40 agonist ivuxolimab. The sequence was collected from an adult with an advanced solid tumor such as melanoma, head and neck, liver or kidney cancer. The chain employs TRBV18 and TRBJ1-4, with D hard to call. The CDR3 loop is CASSQTTGGHEKLFF. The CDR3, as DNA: TGTGCCAGCTCACAAACGACGGGCGGCCATGAAAAACTGTTTTTT. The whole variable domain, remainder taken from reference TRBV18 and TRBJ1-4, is NAGVMQNPRHLVRRRGQEARLRCSPMKGHSHVYWYRQLPEEGLKFMVYLQKENIIDESGMPKERFSAEFPKEGPSILRIQQVVRGDSAAYFCASSQTTGGHEKLFFGSGTQLSVL.